These T cell receptor beta chains were read from a single sample in a study of multiple sclerosis patients with progressive multifocal leukoencephalopathy. TCRdb keeps only in-frame clones here, not all; method: immunoSEQ multiplex PCR. Of approximately 27,000 clones listed, more than 80% are singletons. The sequencing used PBMCs, collected from a patient treated with natalizumab. The origin of the receptors is a woman aged 25 to 45 with progressive multifocal leukoencephalopathy. The CDR3 runs from the conserved cysteine through the conserved F or W. The D gene is left open where the match is weak. Clone size is given for some rows only: seen once, a few or many times, or a class if the clone is expanded.

D	V	size	J	CDR3	DNA
-	TRBV5-8	-	TRBJ2-1	CASRVSGSSYNEQFF	TGTGCCAGCAGAGTTAGTGGGAGCTCCTACAATGAGCAGTTCTTC
-	TRBV5-4	-	TRBJ1-1	CASSPGSNTEAFF	TGTGCCAGCAGCCCGGGGAGTAACACTGAAGCTTTCTTT
TRBD1	TRBV4-2	-	TRBJ1-5	CASSRGQGEGQPQHF	TGTGCCAGCAGCCGCGGACAGGGCGAGGGCCAGCCCCAGCATTTT
-	TRBV5-4	-	TRBJ1-2	CASSSQLANYGYTF	TGTGCCAGCAGCTCCCAGTTAGCTAACTATGGCTACACCTTC
TRBD1	TRBV7-9	-	TRBJ1-1	CASSSHTGVNTEAFF	TGTGCCAGCAGCTCCCACACAGGGGTGAACACTGAAGCTTTCTTT
-	TRBV6-5	-	TRBJ1-2	CASKAGPGYGYTF	TGTGCCAGCAAGGCCGGACCGGGCTATGGCTACACCTTC
-	TRBV29-1	-	TRBJ1-1	CSADRGGMNTEAFF	TGCAGCGCCGACCGCGGTGGGATGAACACTGAAGCTTTCTTT
TRBD2	TRBV5-4	-	TRBJ2-3	CASSLVAGPTGTQYF	TGTGCCAGCAGCTTGGTAGCGGGGCCCACAGGTACGCAGTATTTT
TRBD2	TRBV5-1	-	TRBJ2-7	CASGEGHEQYF	TGCGCCAGCGGGGAGGGGCACGAGCAGTACTTC
TRBD2	TRBV18	-	TRBJ2-1	CASSPRTSGIGSSYNEQFF	TGTGCCAGCTCACCCCGGACTAGCGGGATCGGGAGCTCCTACAATGAGCAGTTCTTC
TRBD1	TRBV4-3	-	TRBJ2-7	CASSQDRGQGNGEQYF	TGCGCCAGCAGCCAAGATAGGGGACAGGGCAATGGGGAGCAGTACTTC
-	TRBV29-1	-	TRBJ1-4	CSVGGASNEKLFF	TGCAGCGTTGGGGGGGCTAGTAATGAAAAACTGTTTTTT
-	TRBV7-9	few	TRBJ1-2	CASSLFGTNGYTF	TGTGCCAGCAGCCTGTTCGGGACAAATGGCTACACCTTC
-	TRBV11-2	-	TRBJ2-5	CASSLAQETQYF	TGTGCCAGCAGCTTAGCCCAAGAGACCCAGTACTTC
-	TRBV5-4	-	TRBJ2-7	CASSFGKWDYEQYF	TGTGCCAGCAGCTTTGGCAAATGGGACTACGAGCAGTACTTC
-	TRBV6-6	-	TRBJ1-2	CATRVGYGYTF	TGTGCCACTAGGGTTGGCTATGGCTACACCTTC
-	TRBV7-9	-	TRBJ1-1	CASSLYTEAFF	TGTGCCAGCAGCTTATATACTGAAGCTTTCTTT